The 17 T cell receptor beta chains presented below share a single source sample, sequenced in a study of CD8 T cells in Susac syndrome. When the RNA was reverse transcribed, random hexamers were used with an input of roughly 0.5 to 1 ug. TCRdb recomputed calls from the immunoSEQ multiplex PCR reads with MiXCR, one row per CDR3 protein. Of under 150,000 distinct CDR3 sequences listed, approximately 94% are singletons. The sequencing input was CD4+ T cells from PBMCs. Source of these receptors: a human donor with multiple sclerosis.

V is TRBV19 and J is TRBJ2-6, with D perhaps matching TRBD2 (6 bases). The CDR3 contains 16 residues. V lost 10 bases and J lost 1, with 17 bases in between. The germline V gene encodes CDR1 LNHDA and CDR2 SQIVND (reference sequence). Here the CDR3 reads CANKRGFPSGANVLTF. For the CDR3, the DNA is TGTGCCAACAAACGGGGGTTCCCGTCTGGGGCCAACGTCCTGACTTTC.

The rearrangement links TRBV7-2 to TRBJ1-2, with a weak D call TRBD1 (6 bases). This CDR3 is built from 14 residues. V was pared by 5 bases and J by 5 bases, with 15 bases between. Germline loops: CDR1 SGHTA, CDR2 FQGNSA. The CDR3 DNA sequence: TGTGCCAGCAGCCTAGGGAGACAGGCATATGGCTACACCTTC. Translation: CASSLGRQAYGYTF.

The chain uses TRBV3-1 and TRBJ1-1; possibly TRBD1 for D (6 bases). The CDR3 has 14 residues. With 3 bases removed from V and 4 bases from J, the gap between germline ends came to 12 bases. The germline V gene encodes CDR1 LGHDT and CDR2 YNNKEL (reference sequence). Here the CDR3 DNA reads TGTGCCAGCAGCCATCTATTAGGGGGCACTGAAGCTTTCTTT. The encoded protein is CASSHLLGGTEAFF. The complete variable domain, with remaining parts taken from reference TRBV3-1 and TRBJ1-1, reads DTAVSQTPKYLVTQMGNDKSIKCEQNLGHDTMYWYKQDSKKFLKIMFSYNNKELIINETVPNRFSPKSPDKAHLNLHINSLELGDSAVYFCASSHLLGGTEAFFGQGTRLTVV.

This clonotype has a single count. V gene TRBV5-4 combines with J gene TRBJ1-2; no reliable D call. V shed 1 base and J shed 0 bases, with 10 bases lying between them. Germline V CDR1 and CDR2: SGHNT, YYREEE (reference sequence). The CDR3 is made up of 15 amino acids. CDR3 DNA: TGTGCCAGCAGCTTGTCCGGTAGAGCTAACTATGGCTACACCTTC. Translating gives CASSLSGRANYGYTF. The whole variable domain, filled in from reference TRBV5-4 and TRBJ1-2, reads ETGVTQSPTHLIKTRGQQVTLRCSSQSGHNTVSWYQQALGQGPQFIFQYYREEENGRGNFPPRFSGLQFPNYSSELNVNALELDDSALYLCASSLSGRANYGYTFGSGTRLTVV.

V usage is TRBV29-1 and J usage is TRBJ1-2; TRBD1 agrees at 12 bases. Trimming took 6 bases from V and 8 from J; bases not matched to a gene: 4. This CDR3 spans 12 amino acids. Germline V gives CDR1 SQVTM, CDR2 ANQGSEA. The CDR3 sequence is CSVDGTGGGYTF. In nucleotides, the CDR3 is TGCAGCGTCGATGGGACAGGGGGCGGCTACACCTTC.

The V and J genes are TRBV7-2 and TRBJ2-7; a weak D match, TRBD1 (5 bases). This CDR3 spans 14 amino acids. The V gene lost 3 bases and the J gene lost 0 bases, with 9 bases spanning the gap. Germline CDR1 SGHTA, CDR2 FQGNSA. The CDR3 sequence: CASSLAGISYEQYF. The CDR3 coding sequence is TGTGCCAGCAGCTTGGCAGGGATCTCCTACGAGCAGTACTTC.

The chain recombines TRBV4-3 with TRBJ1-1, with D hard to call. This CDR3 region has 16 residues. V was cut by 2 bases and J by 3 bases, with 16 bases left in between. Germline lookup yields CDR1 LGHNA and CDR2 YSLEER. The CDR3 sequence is CASSQYLSLSDTEAFF. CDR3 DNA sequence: TGCGCCAGCAGCCAATATCTGTCCCTTAGTGACACTGAAGCTTTCTTT.

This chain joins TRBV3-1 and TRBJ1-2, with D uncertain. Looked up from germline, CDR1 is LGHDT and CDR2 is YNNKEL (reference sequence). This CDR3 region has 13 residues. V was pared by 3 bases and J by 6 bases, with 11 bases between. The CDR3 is CASSQWTANGYTF. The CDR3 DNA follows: TGTGCCAGCAGCCAGTGGACTGCGAATGGCTACACCTTC.

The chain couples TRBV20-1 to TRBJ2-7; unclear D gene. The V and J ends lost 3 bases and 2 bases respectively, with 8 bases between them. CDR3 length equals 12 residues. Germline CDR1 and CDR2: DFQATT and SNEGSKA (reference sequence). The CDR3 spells CSARDGTYEQYF. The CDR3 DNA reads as TGCAGTGCTAGGGACGGTACCTACGAGCAGTACTTC.

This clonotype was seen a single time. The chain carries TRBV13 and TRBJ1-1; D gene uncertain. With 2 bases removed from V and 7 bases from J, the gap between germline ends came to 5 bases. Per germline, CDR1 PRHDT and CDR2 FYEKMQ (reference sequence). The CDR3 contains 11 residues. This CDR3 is CASSLRHEAFF. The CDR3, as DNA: TGTGCCAGCAGCTTAAGGCATGAAGCTTTCTTT.

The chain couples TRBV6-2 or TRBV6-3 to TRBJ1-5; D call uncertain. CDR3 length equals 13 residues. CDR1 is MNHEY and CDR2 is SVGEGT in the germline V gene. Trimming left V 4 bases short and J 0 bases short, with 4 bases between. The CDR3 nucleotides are TGTGCCAGCAGTTGGGTTAGCAATCAGCCCCAGCATTTT. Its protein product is CASSWVSNQPQHF.

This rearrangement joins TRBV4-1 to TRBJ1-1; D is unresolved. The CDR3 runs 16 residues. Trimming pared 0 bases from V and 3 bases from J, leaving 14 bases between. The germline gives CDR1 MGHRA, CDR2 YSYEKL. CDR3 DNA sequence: TGCGCCAGCAGCCAAGAAGTTGGGGTTGGGTACACTGAAGCTTTCTTT. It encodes CASSQEVGVGYTEAFF.

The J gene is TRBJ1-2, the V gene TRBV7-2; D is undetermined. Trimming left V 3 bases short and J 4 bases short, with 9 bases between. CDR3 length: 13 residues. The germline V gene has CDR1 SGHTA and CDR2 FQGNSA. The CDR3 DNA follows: TGTGCCAGCAGCTTGCCTAAATCCTATGGCTACACCTTC. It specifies CASSLPKSYGYTF.

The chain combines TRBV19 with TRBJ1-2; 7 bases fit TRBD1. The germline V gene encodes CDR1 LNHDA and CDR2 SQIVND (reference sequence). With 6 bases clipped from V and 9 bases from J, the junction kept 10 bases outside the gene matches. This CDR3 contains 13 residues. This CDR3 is CASSPTGPLSYTF. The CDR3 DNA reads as TGTGCCAGTAGCCCGACAGGGCCCTTGAGCTACACCTTC. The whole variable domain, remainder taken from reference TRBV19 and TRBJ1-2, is DGGITQSPKYLFRKEGQNVTLSCEQNLNHDAMYWYRQDPGQGLRLIYYSQIVNDFQKGDIAEGYSVSREKKESFPLTVTSAQKNPTAFYLCASSPTGPLSYTFGSGTRLTVV.

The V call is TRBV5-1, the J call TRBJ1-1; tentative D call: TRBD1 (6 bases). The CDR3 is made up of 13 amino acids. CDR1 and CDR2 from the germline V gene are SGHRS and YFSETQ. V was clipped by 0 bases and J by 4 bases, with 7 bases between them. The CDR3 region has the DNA TGCGCCAGCAGCTTGGAGGGGGTCACTGAAGCTTTCTTT. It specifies CASSLEGVTEAFF.

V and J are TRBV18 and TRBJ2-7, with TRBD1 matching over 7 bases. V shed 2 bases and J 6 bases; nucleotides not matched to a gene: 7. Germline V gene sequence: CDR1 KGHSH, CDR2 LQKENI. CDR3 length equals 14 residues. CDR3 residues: CASSPNRQGAEQYF. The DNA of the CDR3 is TGTGCCAGCTCACCAAACCGACAGGGCGCCGAGCAGTACTTC.

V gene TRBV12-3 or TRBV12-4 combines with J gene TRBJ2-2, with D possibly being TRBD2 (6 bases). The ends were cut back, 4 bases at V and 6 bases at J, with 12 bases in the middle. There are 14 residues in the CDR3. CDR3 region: CASSSREAAGELFF. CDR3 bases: TGTGCCAGCAGTTCAAGGGAGGCAGCCGGGGAGCTGTTTTTT.